One and the same sample provided the 25 T cell receptor beta chains below, sequenced in a study of beta chain features in type 1 diabetes. Overall study results and limits: Shorter TCRB CDR3s, moderately but significantly so, were found in Type 1 diabetes patients in all four CD4+ subsets.

The isolated RNA, all of it, was reverse transcribed, so expressed TCRB transcripts were what got sequenced. Generated by immunoSEQ multiplex PCR, the TCRdb table keeps only in-frame clones and is missing some. The sample shows about 150,000 clones, over 9% of them seen only once. No antigen has been identified for these receptors. The sequenced sample was central memory CD4+ T cells from blood. The receptor set was obtained from a man in his thirties or forties with type 1 diabetes.

This clone was detected only a few times. The gene calls are TRBV28 and TRBJ1-2, with TRBD1 identical over 8 bases. Germline V lookup: CDR1 MDHEN, CDR2 SYDVKM. The CDR3 has 15 amino acids. V dropped 8 bases and J dropped 2; count of bases not matched to a gene: 10. Here the CDR3 DNA reads TGTGCCAGCTTGCCCGGGACAGGAAAAAACTATGGCTACACCTTC. Protein product: CASLPGTGKNYGYTF.

The chain employs TRBV7-6 and TRBJ1-1; TRBD1 matches at 7 bases. The germline V gene encodes CDR1 SGHVS and CDR2 FNYEAQ. The CDR3 sequence is 18 residues long. The J segment lost 0 bases and the V segment lost 1 base, leaving 11 bases of the junction unmatched. CDR3 in amino acids: CASSLGGRQGGLNTEAFF. The CDR3 region has the DNA TGTGCCAGCAGCTTAGGGGGGAGACAGGGCGGGTTGAACACTGAAGCTTTCTTT.

V usage is TRBV5-5 and J usage is TRBJ2-5; TRBD2 might be the D (6 bases). This CDR3 comprises 14 residues. Germline CDR1 and CDR2: SGHKS and YYEKEE (reference sequence). V was clipped by 3 bases and J by 5 bases, with 14 bases between them. CDR3 sequence: CASSSWTAGETQYF. The CDR3 nucleotides are TGTGCCAGCAGCTCCTGGACGGCGGGGGAGACCCAGTACTTC.

With respect to this clone: Sequence at one end of the junction differs from germline and may be a read error. This CDR3 is also generated by other DNA sequences in the sample. The rearrangement uses TRBV30 and TRBJ2-2; TRBD2 is a possible D gene (5 bases). The CDR3 has 12 amino acids. Germline loops: CDR1 GTSNPN, CDR2 SVGIG (reference sequence). The CDR3 region is CAWSLITGELFF. CDR3 DNA sequence: TGTGCCTGGAGTCTAATTACCGGGGAGCTGTTTTTC. Full variable domain (missing parts from reference TRBV30 and TRBJ2-2): SQTIHQWPATLVQPVGSPLSLECTVEGTSNPNLYWYRQAAGRGLQLLFYSVGIGQISSEVPQNLSASRPQDRQFILSSKKLLLSDSGFYLCAWSLITGELFFGEGSRLTVL.

This clone has only a few counts. The V call is TRBV28, the J call TRBJ2-7, with unresolved D. The germline CDR1 and CDR2 sequences are MDHEN and SYDVKM. The CDR3 runs to 12 residues. Between the trimmed V and J ends, which lost 7 bases and 6 bases, there was a span of 13 bases. The chain's CDR3 is CASNGYYGEQYF. CDR3 nucleotides: TGTGCCAGCAACGGCTACTACGGCGAGCAGTACTTC.

This clone was seen more than once but under ten times. V and J are TRBV28 and TRBJ1-1, with no clear D. V lost 4 bases to trimming and J lost 2 bases, with 11 bases between them. The CDR3 is 14 residues long. Per the germline V gene, CDR1 is MDHEN and CDR2 is SYDVKM. CDR3 DNA: TGTGCCAGCAGTTCGGCCGGACTAAACACTGAAGCTTTCTTT. Its protein is CASSSAGLNTEAFF.

This clone was detected once. This sample also contains other DNA sequences that code for the same CDR3. V and J are TRBV5-4 and TRBJ2-1; tentative D call: TRBD2 (6 bases). Germline values: CDR1 SGHNT, CDR2 YYREEE (reference sequence). The V gene lost 0 bases and the J gene lost 6 bases, with 7 bases spanning the gap. This CDR3 contains 13 residues. CDR3 residues: CASSLVGGNEQFF. The CDR3 coding sequence is TGTGCCAGCAGCTTGGTGGGGGGCAATGAGCAGTTCTTC.

The chain uses TRBV4-3 and TRBJ1-5, with D possibly being TRBD1 (6 bases). The CDR3 is 16 amino acids. Trimming left V 4 bases short and J 6 bases short, with 19 bases between. Germline V gives CDR1 LGHNA, CDR2 YSLEER. The CDR3 DNA sequence: TGCGCCAGCAGCCCAGTGTCGGGGGGCTTGGGTCAGCCCCAGCATTTT. Translating gives CASSPVSGGLGQPQHF.

This clone was detected a few times. V and J are TRBV7-7 and TRBJ2-3; possibly TRBD2 for D (5 bases). Germline V gene data show CDR1 as SSHAT and CDR2 as FNYEAQ (reference sequence). CDR3 length: 14 residues. V shed 5 bases and J shed 6 bases, with 15 bases lying between them. CDR3 nucleotides: TGTGCCAGCAGCGCCGGGAACCCGTCCGATACGCAGTATTTT. Protein sequence: CASSAGNPSDTQYF.

This clone was observed a few times. The chain joins TRBV6-6 to TRBJ2-1; 7 nucleotides line up with TRBD2. Germline CDR1 MNHNY, CDR2 SVGAGI (reference sequence). Losses at the gene ends were 9 bases for V and 8 bases for J; bases not matched to a gene: 13. This CDR3 has 14 residues. CDR3 sequence (DNA): TGTGCCAGTCGTCGTTCGGGGGGAGAGGATGAGCAGTTCTTC. It translates to CASRRSGGEDEQFF.

There are a few counts of this clone. Here the CDR3 reads CASSREQGTEAFF. In DNA, the CDR3 is TGCGCCAGCAGCAGAGAACAGGGGACTGAAGCTTTCTTT. The rearrangement uses TRBV5-1 and TRBJ1-1, with 7 bases lining up with TRBD1. After removal of 4 bases from V and 5 bases from J, the junction contained 5 bases not matched to a gene. The CDR3 contains 13 residues. The germline V gene has CDR1 SGHRS and CDR2 YFSETQ.

As DNA, the CDR3 is TGTGCCAGCAGGGCTAGCGGGAGAACCGGTGAGCAGTTCTTC. Amino acids: CASRASGRTGEQFF. The chain combines TRBV28 with TRBJ2-1; 10 nucleotides align to TRBD2. The CDR3 loop spans 14 amino acids. The V gene end was trimmed by 6 bases and the J gene end by 9 bases; junction bases not matched to a gene: 8. The germline gives CDR1 MDHEN, CDR2 SYDVKM.

This clone came up a few times. The chain is built from TRBV19 and TRBJ2-5, with D perhaps TRBD1 (6 bases). The V end lost 2 bases, the J end lost 4 bases, and 14 bases lay between the germline ends. From germline, CDR1 is LNHDA and CDR2 SQIVND (reference sequence). The CDR3 extends over 15 amino acids. Here the CDR3 reads CASSITGTPPETQYF. DNA of the CDR3: TGTGCCAGTAGTATAACCGGGACACCCCCAGAGACCCAGTACTTC.

Only a few counts were recorded for this clone. This chain links TRBV27 with TRBJ2-4; 8 bases agree with TRBD1. The CDR3 runs to 13 residues. Germline CDR1 and CDR2: MNHEY and SMNVEV (reference sequence). The J segment lost 7 bases and the V segment lost 10 bases, leaving 9 bases of the junction unmatched. As DNA, the CDR3 is TGTGCCACTCGGACAGGGAGTACTAACATTCAGTACTTC. Translated: CATRTGSTNIQYF.

The rearrangement joins TRBV5-4 to TRBJ2-7, with D tentatively TRBD1 (5 bases). Germline V CDR1 and CDR2: SGHNT, YYREEE (reference sequence). The CDR3 runs 13 residues. The V gene lost 2 bases and the J gene lost 6 bases, with 12 bases spanning the gap. The CDR3 sequence: CASSFQGKGEQYF. CDR3 DNA: TGTGCCAGCAGCTTTCAGGGTAAAGGCGAGCAGTACTTC.

V gene TRBV19 combines with J gene TRBJ2-7; D is possibly TRBD1 (6 bases). The V end lost 6 bases, the J end lost 0 bases, and 15 bases lay between the germline ends. CDR1 and CDR2 (germline): LNHDA, SQIVND (reference sequence). The CDR3 consists of 15 residues. The DNA for the CDR3 is TGTGCCAGTAGCTCCGGGACATTCGACTCCTACGAGCAGTACTTC. This gives the protein CASSSGTFDSYEQYF.

The chain recombines TRBV2 with TRBJ2-5; D may be TRBD2 (5 bases). Per germline, CDR1 SNHLY and CDR2 FYNNEI. The CDR3 has 13 residues. Trimming left V 6 bases short and J 5 bases short, with 13 bases between. CDR3 loop: CASSDTRRETQYF. The CDR3 DNA reads as TGTGCCAGCAGCGATACTAGGCGGGAGACCCAGTACTTC.

This clone has just a few counts. This chain uses TRBV7-6 with TRBJ2-5, with a tentative D call TRBD1 (6 bases). V gave up 5 bases and J gave up 4 bases, with 14 bases separating them. CDR1 is SGHVS, CDR2 FNYEAQ, per germline. The CDR3 sequence is 14 residues long. Written as DNA, the CDR3 is TGTGCCAGCAGCACCCAACAGGGTCGAGAGACCCAGTACTTC. Its translation is CASSTQQGRETQYF. Variable domain in full (rest from reference TRBV7-6 and TRBJ2-5): GAGVSQSPRYKVTKRGQDVALRCDPISGHVSLYWYRQALGQGPEFLTYFNYEAQQDKSGLPNDRFSAERPEGSISTLTIQRTEQRDSAMYRCASSTQQGRETQYFGPGTRLLVL.

This clone was observed a handful of times. The chain links TRBV9 to TRBJ2-1; D remains ambiguous. The germline V and J ends were trimmed by 4 bases and 5 bases, with 7 bases remaining between them. CDR1 is SGDLS and CDR2 is YYNGEE in the germline V gene. This CDR3 spans 12 amino acids. The CDR3 DNA reads TGTGCCAGCAGCCTCAGGAACAATGAGCAGTTCTTC. Its translation is CASSLRNNEQFF.

This clone has just a few counts. The CDR3 nucleotides read TGCGCCAGCAGCCGGGACAGGTTGTGGGGGGAGCTGTTTTTT. Translating it yields CASSRDRLWGELFF. The chain recombines TRBV4-3 with TRBJ2-2, with 8 bases fitting TRBD1. V lost 4 bases and J lost 8; bases outside the gene matches: 6. Germline assignment: CDR1 LGHNA and CDR2 YSLEER. This CDR3 has 14 residues.

This clone showed up just a few times. The chain employs TRBV4-1 and TRBJ1-1; 8 bases are a match to TRBD1. The germline CDR1 and CDR2 sequences are MGHRA and YSYEKL. J lost 5 bases, V lost 2 bases, and 1 base had no gene match. The CDR3 length is 13 residues. DNA for the CDR3: TGCGCCAGCAGCCAATACAGGGGGACTGAAGCTTTCTTT. Its translation: CASSQYRGTEAFF.

The chain has TRBV18 and TRBJ2-2, with 7 bases lining up with TRBD1. V was clipped by 5 bases and J by 0 bases; unmatched bases: 3. This CDR3 is built from 15 residues. Germline CDR1 KGHSH, CDR2 LQKENI. In DNA, the CDR3 is TGTGCCAGCTCAGAAGGGACAGCGAACACCGGGGAGCTGTTTTTT. Its protein product is CASSEGTANTGELFF.

This clone was counted a few times. V usage is TRBV5-4 and J usage is TRBJ2-7, with TRBD2 matching 8 bases. The CDR3 is 14 residues long. Per germline, CDR1 SGHNT and CDR2 YYREEE (reference sequence). Trimming took 1 base from V and 0 from J; bases not matched to a gene: 0. The CDR3 sequence is CASSLTSGSYEQYF. The CDR3 nucleotides read TGTGCCAGCAGCTTGACTAGCGGCTCCTACGAGCAGTACTTC.

The chain couples TRBV2 to TRBJ2-7; D might be TRBD2 (6 bases). This CDR3 has 12 residues. The V gene's germline CDR1 is SNHLY and CDR2 FYNNEI. V was clipped by 7 bases and J by 3 bases, with 10 bases between them. This CDR3 is CASKYSGYEQYF. CDR3 nucleotides: TGTGCCAGCAAATATAGCGGCTACGAGCAGTACTTC.

This sequence joins TRBV4-3 and TRBJ1-2, with 8 bases lining up with TRBD1. This CDR3 spans 14 amino acids. J gave up 4 bases and V 3 bases, and 4 bases lay outside the gene matches. CDR1 LGHNA and CDR2 YSLEER come from the germline V gene. In nucleotides, the CDR3 is TGCGCCAGCAGCCAGAAAACAGGGGGCTATGGCTACACCTTC. Amino acids: CASSQKTGGYGYTF.